The 20 T cell receptor beta chains below were found in one sample sequenced in a study of OX40 agonist ivuxolimab in advanced cancers. Libraries were prepared by immunoSEQ multiplex PCR; TCRdb keeps only in-frame clonotypes and omits some of them. This sample yields tens of thousands of clones, of which about 89% are seen a single time; around 20% belongs to the top ten. Sample: CD4+ or CD8+ T cells sorted from blood, taken in a trial of the OX40 agonist ivuxolimab. These receptor sequences come from an adult with an advanced solid tumor such as melanoma, head and neck, liver or kidney cancer.

The chain couples TRBV2 to TRBJ1-5, with D perhaps matching TRBD1 (5 bases). Trimming shortened V by 2 bases and J by 7 bases, and 9 bases separated the two germline ends. Germline V gene lookup returns CDR1 SNHLY and CDR2 FYNNEI. CDR3 size: 13 residues. The CDR3 reads CASSEWGGQPQHF. DNA of the CDR3: TGTGCCAGCAGTGAATGGGGGGGGCAGCCCCAGCATTTT.

The rearrangement links TRBV27 to TRBJ2-7; 8 positions match TRBD1. V dropped 6 bases and J dropped 2; count of bases not matched to a gene: 3. Germline CDR1 MNHEY, CDR2 SMNVEV (reference sequence). The CDR3 contains 13 residues. The CDR3 region has the DNA TGTGCCAGCAGCGCGGGACAGGCCTACGAGCAGTACTTC. Encoded protein: CASSAGQAYEQYF.

This chain joins TRBV5-6 and TRBJ2-1; 8 nucleotides match TRBD2. The trim removed 5 bases at V and 7 bases at J, leaving 11 bases unmatched. CDR1 and CDR2 (germline): SGHDT, YYEEEE. The CDR3 consists of 15 residues. CDR3 coding DNA: TGTGCCAGCAGGTCGGGACTAGACATGAGGAATGAGCAGTTCTTC. This gives the protein CASRSGLDMRNEQFF.

The chain carries TRBV6-5 and TRBJ1-1; a weak D match, TRBD1 (6 bases). CDR1 is MNHEY and CDR2 is SVGAGI in the germline V gene. With 8 bases removed from V and 11 bases from J, the gap between germline ends came to 9 bases. This CDR3 contains 9 residues. The CDR3 DNA follows: TGTGCCAGCGGTGACAGGGCTTTCTTT. Amino acids: CASGDRAFF.

The J gene is TRBJ2-1, the V gene TRBV11-2; 8 nucleotides align to TRBD2. The germline CDR1 and CDR2 sequences are SGHAT and FQNNGV. V lost 1 base, J lost 5 bases, and 4 bases stayed unmatched. The CDR3 spans 15 residues. The DNA for the CDR3 is TGTGCCAGCAGCTTAGGCGGGGGGACAAACAATGAGCAGTTCTTC. It is translated as CASSLGGGTNNEQFF.

The V gene is TRBV9, the J gene TRBJ2-3; D is perhaps TRBD2 (6 bases). The CDR3 has 13 amino acids. V was clipped by 0 bases and J by 5 bases, with 7 bases between them. The V gene's germline CDR1 is SGDLS and CDR2 YYNGEE. The CDR3 spells CASSVGGGDTQYF. CDR3 DNA sequence: TGTGCCAGCAGCGTAGGGGGAGGAGATACGCAGTATTTT. Variable domain in full (rest from reference TRBV9 and TRBJ2-3): DSGVTQTPKHLITATGQRVTLRCSPRSGDLSVYWYQQSLDQGLQFLIQYYNGEERAKGNILERFSAQQFPDLHSELNLSSLELGDSALYFCASSVGGGDTQYFGPGTRLTVL.

The chain links TRBV27 to TRBJ1-1; 7 bases match TRBD1. The ends lost 6 bases at V and 7 bases at J; junction bases unmatched: 5. This CDR3 contains 12 residues. The germline V gene encodes CDR1 MNHEY and CDR2 SMNVEV (reference sequence). The CDR3 coding sequence is TGTGCCAGCAGGGTACAGGGGAATGAAGCTTTCTTT. Its protein is CASRVQGNEAFF.

V is TRBV7-2 and J is TRBJ1-1; no reliable D call. CDR1 is SGHTA, CDR2 FQGNSA, per germline. The CDR3 is made up of 13 amino acids. Trimming removed 5 bases from V and 1 base from J, with 8 bases in between. The CDR3 reads CASSLFPNTEAFF. The CDR3 DNA sequence: TGTGCCAGCAGCCTGTTTCCGAACACTGAAGCTTTCTTT.

This sequence joins TRBV18 and TRBJ2-7, with D uncertain. The CDR3 contains 14 residues. The germline V gene has CDR1 KGHSH and CDR2 LQKENI. Trimming stripped 2 bases from V and 4 bases from J, with 12 bases between. CDR3 residues: CASSPDSSAYEQYF. The DNA for the CDR3 is TGTGCCAGCTCACCAGACTCCTCTGCATACGAGCAGTACTTC.

The chain joins TRBV11-1 to TRBJ1-1; D not certain. This CDR3 is built from 13 residues. V shed 3 bases and J shed 2 bases, with 7 bases lying between them. Germline CDR1 reads SGHAT; CDR2 reads FQDESV (reference sequence). In DNA, the CDR3 is TGTGCCAGCAGCTTGGAGGGAAACACTGAAGCTTTCTTT. Amino acid sequence: CASSLEGNTEAFF.

Written as DNA, the CDR3 is TGTGCCAGCAGCTCCTCAATTGGGACAACCCTGGGCAATCAGCCCCAGCATTTT. Amino acids: CASSSSIGTTLGNQPQHF. The chain is built from TRBV27 and TRBJ1-5; D is possibly TRBD1 (6 bases). The germline CDR1 and CDR2 sequences are MNHEY and SMNVEV (reference sequence). This CDR3 is built from 18 residues. V was pared by 6 bases and J by 2 bases, with 23 bases between.

V usage is TRBV6-4 and J usage is TRBJ2-1, with 8 bases lining up with TRBD2. CDR3 length: 16 residues. Looked up from germline, CDR1 is MRHNA and CDR2 is SNTAGT. V gave up 7 bases and J gave up 2 bases; unmatched junction bases: 10. CDR3: CASTPYGGGAYNEQFF. The DNA of the CDR3 is TGTGCCAGCACTCCCTACGGGGGGGGAGCCTACAATGAGCAGTTCTTC.

The chain combines TRBV28 with TRBJ2-5, with TRBD2 matching over 15 bases. The germline gives CDR1 MDHEN, CDR2 SYDVKM. Trimming removed 9 bases from V and 5 bases from J; junction bases left unmatched: 7. The CDR3 has 15 residues. CDR3 in amino acids: CASRTSGGAVETQYF. In DNA form, the CDR3 reads TGTGCCAGTCGGACTAGCGGGGGGGCCGTTGAGACCCAGTACTTC.

The CDR3, as DNA: TGTGCCAGCAAAACTAGCGGGTATTCGGGAGAGACCCAGTACTTC. Protein product: CASKTSGYSGETQYF. The chain combines TRBV2 with TRBJ2-5; TRBD2 matches at 9 bases. J lost 4 bases, V lost 7 bases, and 10 bases had no gene match. CDR3 size: 15 residues. The germline V gene has CDR1 SNHLY and CDR2 FYNNEI.

The V gene is TRBV19, the J gene TRBJ2-1; D gene uncertain. The V gene's germline CDR1 is LNHDA and CDR2 SQIVND (reference sequence). This CDR3 has 15 residues. Trimming took 3 bases from V and 0 from J, leaving 9 bases between them. CDR3 sequence reads: CASSMEPSSYNEQFF. The CDR3 DNA is TGTGCCAGTAGTATGGAACCGAGCTCCTACAATGAGCAGTTCTTC.

By proportion, this clone is medium-sized. V gene TRBV6-1 combines with J gene TRBJ2-1, with 9 bases that match TRBD2. The CDR3 has 15 residues. The V segment lost 2 bases and the J segment 8 bases; nucleotides outside the gene matches: 7. Germline V lookup: CDR1 MNHNS, CDR2 SASEGT. The DNA of the CDR3 is TGTGCCAGCAGTGAACTGGGCGGGGGGGCTGATGAGCAGTTCTTC. The encoded protein is CASSELGGGADEQFF.

This chain joins TRBV27 and TRBJ2-2; D is perhaps TRBD1 (6 bases). The CDR3 loop spans 16 amino acids. CDR1 is MNHEY, CDR2 SMNVEV, per germline (reference sequence). V shed 3 bases and J shed 5 bases, with 16 bases lying between them. The chain's CDR3 is CASSLLAGDLTGELFF. The CDR3 nucleotides read TGTGCCAGCAGTTTGTTGGCAGGGGACCTGACCGGGGAGCTGTTTTTT.

The chain has TRBV9 and TRBJ2-7; D remains unclear. The V and J ends lost 0 bases and 0 bases respectively, with 10 bases between them. The CDR3 is 15 amino acids. CDR1 is SGDLS, CDR2 YYNGEE, per germline. The chain's CDR3 is CASSVGQASSYEQYF. CDR3 in DNA: TGTGCCAGCAGCGTAGGGCAGGCAAGCTCCTACGAGCAGTACTTC.

The chain combines TRBV11-3 with TRBJ2-2; 10 nucleotides align to TRBD1. CDR1 is SGHNT and CDR2 is YENEEA in the germline V gene. V trimming: 6 bases; J trimming: 6 bases; junction bases outside the gene matches: 4. The CDR3 has 14 residues. The DNA of the CDR3 is TGTGCCAGCAGTGGACAGGGGGTGTCCGGGGAGCTGTTTTTT. It is translated as CASSGQGVSGELFF.

The V and J genes are TRBV4-1 and TRBJ2-1, with 12 bases matching TRBD2. The germline gives CDR1 MGHRA, CDR2 YSYEKL. Germline trimming cut 1 base from V and 3 bases from J; bases unmatched to any gene: 1. CDR3 length: 16 residues. The CDR3 loop reads CASSQATSGSYNEQFF. As DNA, the CDR3 is TGCGCCAGCAGCCAAGCGACTAGCGGGAGCTACAATGAGCAGTTCTTC.